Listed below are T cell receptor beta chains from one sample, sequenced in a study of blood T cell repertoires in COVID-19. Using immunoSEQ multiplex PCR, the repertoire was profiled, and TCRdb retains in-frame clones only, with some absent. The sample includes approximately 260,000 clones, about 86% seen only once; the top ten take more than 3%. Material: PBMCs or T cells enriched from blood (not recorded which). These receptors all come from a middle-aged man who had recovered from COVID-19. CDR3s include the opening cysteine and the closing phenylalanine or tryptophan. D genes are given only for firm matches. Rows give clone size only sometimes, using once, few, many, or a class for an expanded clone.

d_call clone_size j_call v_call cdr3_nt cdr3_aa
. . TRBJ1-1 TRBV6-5 TGTGCCAGCAGGAGAGGGCCAAACACTGAAGCTTTCTTT CASRRGPNTEAFF
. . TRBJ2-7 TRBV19 TGTGCCAGTAGTATACCCAGGGGGGCAGGGCCCTACGAGCAGTACTTC CASSIPRGAGPYEQYF
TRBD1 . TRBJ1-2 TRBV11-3 TGTGCCAGCAGCCAGGGGGCTGAGGGCTACACCTTC CASSQGAEGYTF
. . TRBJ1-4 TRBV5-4 TGTGCCAGCAGCTTGAGATGGGGGCCTAATGAAAAACTGTTTTTT CASSLRWGPNEKLFF
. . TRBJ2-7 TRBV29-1 TGCAGCGTTGGGTTGGGCGTGAACGAGCAGTACTTC CSVGLGVNEQYF
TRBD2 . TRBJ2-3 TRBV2 TGTGCCAGCAGCAGGACTAGCGGGGGGAGCAGATACGTAACTTTT CASSRTSGGSRYVTF
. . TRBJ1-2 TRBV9 TGTGCCAGCAGCCCACAGAGGGAAGTCCACTATGGCTACACCTTC CASSPQREVHYGYTF
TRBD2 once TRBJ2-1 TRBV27 TGTGCCAGCAGCCAGCGGGAGGGTCCCTACAATGAGCAGTTCTTC CASSQREGPYNEQFF
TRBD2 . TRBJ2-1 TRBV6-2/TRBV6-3 TGTGCCAGCAGCGAGCTAGCGGGAGGTCCCTACAATGAGCAGTTCTTC CASSELAGGPYNEQFF
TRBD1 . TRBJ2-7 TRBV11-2 TGTGCCAGCAGCTGGGGGACAGGATCGGAATACGAGCAGTACTTC CASSWGTGSEYEQYF
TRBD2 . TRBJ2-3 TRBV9 TGTGCCAGCAGCTTCCGGGCCGGGACTAGTCTAACAGATACGCAGTATTTT CASSFRAGTSLTDTQYF
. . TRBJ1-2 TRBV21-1 TGTGCCAGCTCACAAGAGGGCGGCTACACCTTC CASSQEGGYTF
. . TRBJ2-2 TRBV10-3 TGTGCCATCCGGGCGGGGCCGAACACCGGGGAGCTGTTTTTT CAIRAGPNTGELFF
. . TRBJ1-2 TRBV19 TGTGCCAGTGCTAACACCGGACAGATCTACTCGGACTATGGCTACACCTTC CASANTGQIYSDYGYTF
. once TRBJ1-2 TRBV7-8 TGTGCCAGCTCCCTAGACGGAACTAACTATGGCTACACCTTC CASSLDGTNYGYTF
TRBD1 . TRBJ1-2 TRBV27 TGTGCCAGCAGCGATACTGGACAGGGGGTCTATGGCTACACCTTC CASSDTGQGVYGYTF
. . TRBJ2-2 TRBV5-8 TGTGCCAGCAGTGGGGGAGGCCGGATCGCCGGGGAGCTGTTTTTT CASSGGGRIAGELFF